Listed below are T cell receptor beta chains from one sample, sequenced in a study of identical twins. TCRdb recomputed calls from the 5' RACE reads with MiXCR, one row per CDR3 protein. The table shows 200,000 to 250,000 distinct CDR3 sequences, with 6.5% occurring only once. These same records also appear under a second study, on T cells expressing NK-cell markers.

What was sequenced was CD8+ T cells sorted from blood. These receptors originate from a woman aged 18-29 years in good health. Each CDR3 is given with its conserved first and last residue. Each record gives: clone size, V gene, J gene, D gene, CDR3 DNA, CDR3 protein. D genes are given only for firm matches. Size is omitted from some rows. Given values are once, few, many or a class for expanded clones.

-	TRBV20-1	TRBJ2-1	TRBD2	TGCAGTGCGCCTAGCGGGGTTACCTACAATGAGCAGTTCTTC	CSAPSGVTYNEQFF
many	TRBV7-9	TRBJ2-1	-	TGTGCCAGCAGCTTTGTACCCAATGAGCAGTTCTTC	CASSFVPNEQFF
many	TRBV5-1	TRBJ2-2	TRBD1	TGCGCCAGCAGCTTGGGACAGGGGAACACCGGGGAGCTGTTTTTT	CASSLGQGNTGELFF
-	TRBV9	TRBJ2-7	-	TGTGCCAGCAGCGTAGAAAGCGGTAGCTCCTACGAGCAGTACTTC	CASSVESGSSYEQYF
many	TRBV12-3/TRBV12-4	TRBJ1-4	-	TGTGCCAGCAGTTTGGGGGGACGCTCCCGACAAGGGGAAAAACTGTTTTTT	CASSLGGRSRQGEKLFF
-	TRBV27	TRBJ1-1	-	TGTGCCAGCAGTTTATCAAAGATATCTGAAGCTTTCTTT	CASSLSKISEAFF
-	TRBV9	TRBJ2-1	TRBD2	TGTGCCAGCAGCGTAGCTACTAGCGGGAGGGCGATTGAGCAGTTCTTC	CASSVATSGRAIEQFF
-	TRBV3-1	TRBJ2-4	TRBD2	TGTGCCAGCAGCCTAAAGCGGGAGTGGCCCACGGACATTCAGTACTTC	CASSLKREWPTDIQYF
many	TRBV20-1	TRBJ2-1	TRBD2	TGCAGTGCTTACAGCGGACGAGCGGGAGTCAGTGAGCAGTTCTTC	CSAYSGRAGVSEQFF
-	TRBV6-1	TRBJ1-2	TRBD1	TGTGCCAGCAGTGACCCCGACAGGGATGATGGCTACACCTTC	CASSDPDRDDGYTF
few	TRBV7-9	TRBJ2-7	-	TGTGCCAGCAGCTCACCTAGTGTCGGGGACGAGCAGTACTTC	CASSSPSVGDEQYF
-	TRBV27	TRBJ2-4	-	TGTGCCAGCAGTCAAACAGGGAGGGCCAAAAACATTCAGTACTTC	CASSQTGRAKNIQYF
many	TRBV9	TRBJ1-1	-	TGTGCCAGCAGCCCCACCGGCGTTGGGACTGAAGCTTTCTTT	CASSPTGVGTEAFF
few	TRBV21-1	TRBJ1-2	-	TGTGCCAGCAGCGACCGGGACAGGGATCGCTACACCTTC	CASSDRDRDRYTF
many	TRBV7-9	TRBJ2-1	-	TGTGCCAGCAGCTCCTTTATAGGCGATGAGCAGTTCTTC	CASSSFIGDEQFF
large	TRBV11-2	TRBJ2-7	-	TGTGCCAGCAGCGGTTGGGGGAGCTCCTACGAGCAGTACTTC	CASSGWGSSYEQYF
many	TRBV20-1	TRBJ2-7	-	TGCAGTGCTCCCCTGGGTCAGCACCCTTACTACGAGCAGTACTTC	CSAPLGQHPYYEQYF
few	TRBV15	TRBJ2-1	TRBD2	TGTGCCACCAGCTGGGCTAGCGGATACAATGAGCAGTTCTTC	CATSWASGYNEQFF
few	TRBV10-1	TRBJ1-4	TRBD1	TGCGCCAGCAGTGAAGCCGGGACAGCCGAAAAACTGTTTTTT	CASSEAGTAEKLFF
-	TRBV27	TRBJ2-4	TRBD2	TGTGCCAGCAGTCTTAGCGGGGGGTCCAAAAACATTCAGTACTTC	CASSLSGGSKNIQYF
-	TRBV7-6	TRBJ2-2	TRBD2	TGTGCCAGCAGCCAAATCCAGGGAGCTAGCGGGAGCGTCCGGGAGCTGTTTTTT	CASSQIQGASGSVRELFF
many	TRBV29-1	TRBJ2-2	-	TGCAGCGTTGACGGAACCACCGGGGAGCTGTTTTTT	CSVDGTTGELFF
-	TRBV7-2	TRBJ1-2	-	TGTGCCGCGGGAGGCGTTTCTAACTATGGCTACACCTTC	CAAGGVSNYGYTF
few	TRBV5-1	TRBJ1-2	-	TGCGCCAGCAGCTTGGGAGCCGACTATAACTATGGCTACACCTTC	CASSLGADYNYGYTF
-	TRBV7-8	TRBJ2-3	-	TGTGCCAGCAGCTTAGCGTCACTTACTAGCACAGATACGCAGTATTTT	CASSLASLTSTDTQYF
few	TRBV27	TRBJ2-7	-	TGTGCCAGCAGTTCAGGGGCAGCCTACGAGCAGTACTTC	CASSSGAAYEQYF
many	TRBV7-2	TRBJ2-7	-	TGTGCCAGCAGCTTTGACTGGTTTTCCTACGAGCAGTACTTC	CASSFDWFSYEQYF
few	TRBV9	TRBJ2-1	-	TGTGCCAGCAGCCCCTCTAACTTCCCCGAGCAGTTCTTC	CASSPSNFPEQFF
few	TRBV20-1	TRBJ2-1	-	TGCAGTGCCCAATTGGGGCGGCGCTACAATGAGCAGTTCTTC	CSAQLGRRYNEQFF
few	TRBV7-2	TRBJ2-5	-	TGTGCCAGCAGCTCCCACGGGGGATGGGAGACCCAGTACTTC	CASSSHGGWETQYF
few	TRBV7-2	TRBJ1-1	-	TGTGCCAGCAGCTTAGAGAGGTGGATGAACACTGAAGCTTTCTTT	CASSLERWMNTEAFF
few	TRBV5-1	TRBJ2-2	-	TGCGCCAGCAGCTTGGAACTCAACACCGGGGAGCTGTTTTTT	CASSLELNTGELFF
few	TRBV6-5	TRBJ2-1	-	TGTGCCAGCAGCCAGGGAATCAATGAGCAGTTCTTC	CASSQGINEQFF
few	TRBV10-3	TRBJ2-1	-	TGTGCCATCAGTGAGGCCCGGGGGACCGCTTCGTACAATGAGCAGTTCTTC	CAISEARGTASYNEQFF
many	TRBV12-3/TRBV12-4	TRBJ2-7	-	TGTGCCAGCAGTTTGGTAGTTGGCGAGCAGTACTTC	CASSLVVGEQYF
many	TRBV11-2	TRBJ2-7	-	TGTGCCAGCAGCTCCCGAGGACCCTACGAGCAGTACTTC	CASSSRGPYEQYF
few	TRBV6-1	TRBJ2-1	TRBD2	TGTGCCAGCAGTGAAACTGAAGCGGGGGCCTGGGATGAGCAGTTCTTC	CASSETEAGAWDEQFF
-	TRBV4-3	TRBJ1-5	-	TGCGCCAGCAGCCAAGATCTAGGGTTGGGCAATCAGCCCCAGCATTTT	CASSQDLGLGNQPQHF
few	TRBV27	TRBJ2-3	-	TGTGCCAGCAGTACCGGACTAACGGCAGATACGCAGTATTTT	CASSTGLTADTQYF
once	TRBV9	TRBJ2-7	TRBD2	TGTGCCAGCAGCGTAGGTTCCGGGACTAGCTCCTACGAGCAGTACTTC	CASSVGSGTSSYEQYF
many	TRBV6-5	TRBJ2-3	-	TGTGCCAGCAGTTCCCTATACGGAGGGAGCACAGATACGCAGTATTTT	CASSSLYGGSTDTQYF
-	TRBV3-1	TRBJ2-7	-	TGTGCCAGCAGCCAATCCCCGGGTGGCTTCTACGAGCAGTACTTC	CASSQSPGGFYEQYF
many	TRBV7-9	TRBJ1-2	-	TGTGCCAGCAGCCATGGACAAAAACTCTCAGGCTACACCTTC	CASSHGQKLSGYTF
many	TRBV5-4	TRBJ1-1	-	TGTGCCAGCAGCTTCGGCCACACTGAAGCTTTCTTT	CASSFGHTEAFF
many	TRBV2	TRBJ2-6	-	TGTGCCAGCGTGCCATTAGCCTCTGGGGCCAACGTCCTGACTTTC	CASVPLASGANVLTF
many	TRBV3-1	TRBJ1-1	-	TGTGCCAGCAGCCAAGATACGGGATCTGACACTGAAGCTTTCTTT	CASSQDTGSDTEAFF